These 23 T cell receptor beta chains came from one sample sequenced in a study of T-cell memory formation after mild COVID-19. Via MiXCR, TCRdb re-called the 5' RACE reads, giving one row per CDR3 protein. Here the sample spans roughly 600,000 distinct CDR3 sequences, more than 15% being singletons. What was sequenced was PBMCs or a T cell subset sorted from them (not recorded which). These receptor sequences come from an adult woman who had mild COVID-19 (a few samples of this study predate the infection). Cell type and time point are not known.

This clonotype was detected only a few times. The chain links TRBV12-3 or TRBV12-4 to TRBJ1-1; D remains ambiguous. V lost 5 bases to trimming and J lost 3 bases, with 16 bases between them. The CDR3 is made up of 15 amino acids. CDR3 sequence: CASSSPGREDTEAFF. The CDR3 region has the DNA TGTGCCAGCAGTAGTCCGGGCCGTGAGGACACTGAAGCTTTCTTT.

The V and J genes are TRBV6-2 or TRBV6-3 and TRBJ2-3; 7 positions agree with TRBD1. The CDR3 spans 16 residues. Trimming removed 7 bases from V and 1 base from J; junction bases left unmatched: 11. Germline CDR1 MNHEY, CDR2 SVGEGT. The CDR3 DNA reads as TGTGCCAGCACCCTCCTGAGACAGGGAGGCACAGATACGCAGTATTTT. Translation gives CASTLLRQGGTDTQYF.

This clonotype was seen a few times. The gene calls are TRBV11-2 and TRBJ2-3, with D possibly TRBD2 on 7 matching bases. The V and J ends lost 5 bases and 5 bases respectively, with 17 bases between them. The CDR3 spans 15 residues. The germline gives CDR1 SGHAT, CDR2 FQNNGV. The DNA for the CDR3 is TGTGCCAGCAGCCTAACGGGGGGCAGGGGAGATACGCAGTATTTT. Amino acid sequence: CASSLTGGRGDTQYF.

This clonotype was observed a handful of times. The junction does not match germline at one end; this may be a read error. The chain is built from TRBV12-3 or TRBV12-4 and TRBJ1-1; 7 nucleotides align to TRBD1. The CDR3 totals 13 residues. CDR3 sequence: CASSPGTATEVFF. Written as DNA, the CDR3 is TGTGCCAGCAGCCCCGGGACAGCCACTGAAGTTTTCTTT.

This rearrangement joins TRBV3-1 to TRBJ2-7; no reliable D call. The germline V gene encodes CDR1 LGHDT and CDR2 YNNKEL (reference sequence). There are 15 residues in the CDR3. The germline V and J ends were trimmed by 0 bases and 1 base, with 10 bases remaining between them. The CDR3 DNA is TGTGCCAGCAGCCAAGATTCTTGGGGATCCTACGAGCAGTACTTC. As protein: CASSQDSWGSYEQYF.

The rearrangement joins TRBV4-1 to TRBJ1-5; 9 bases agree with TRBD1. Germline V gene data show CDR1 as MGHRA and CDR2 as YSYEKL. CDR3 length: 16 amino acids. Trimming took 3 bases from V and 4 from J; bases not matched to a gene: 7. The CDR3 DNA reads as TGCGCCAGCAGCCACGTTTCAGGACAGGGGAATCAGCCCCAGCATTTT. Translating gives CASSHVSGQGNQPQHF.

This clonotype has just a few counts. V is TRBV27 and J is TRBJ2-6; D might be TRBD1 (6 bases). The CDR3 totals 16 residues. Per germline, CDR1 MNHEY and CDR2 SMNVEV (reference sequence). Trimming took 3 bases from V and 2 from J, leaving 11 bases between them. This chain's CDR3 is CASSFRQGPGANVLTF. In DNA, the CDR3 is TGTGCCAGCAGTTTTCGGCAGGGGCCTGGGGCCAACGTCCTGACTTTC.

The V and J genes are TRBV7-9 and TRBJ1-4; tentatively, D is TRBD1 (5 bases). This CDR3 is built from 16 residues. In germline, CDR1 is SEHNR, CDR2 FQNEAQ (reference sequence). V lost 4 bases and J lost 8, with 20 bases in between. CDR3 residues: CASSWTAPGVGEKLFF. Written as DNA, the CDR3 is TGTGCCAGCAGCTGGACGGCTCCGGGGGTAGGGGAAAAACTGTTTTTT.

This clonotype was observed a few times. The chain uses TRBV4-1 and TRBJ2-3; the match to TRBD1 covers 7 bases. This CDR3 spans 21 amino acids. After removal of 5 bases from V and 0 bases from J, the junction contained 23 bases not matched to a gene. Germline V gives CDR1 MGHRA, CDR2 YSYEKL. The DNA for the CDR3 is TGCGCCAGCAGCTATCCTACAGGGGCCCGGGTGACGGATCCTAGCACAGATACGCAGTATTTT. Its protein is CASSYPTGARVTDPSTDTQYF.

This clonotype was seen a handful of times. The chain is built from TRBV15 and TRBJ2-5; D is tentatively TRBD1 or TRBD2 (6 bases each). Trimming took 1 base from V and 0 from J, leaving 12 bases between them. Germline V lookup: CDR1 LNHNV, CDR2 YYDKDF (reference sequence). This CDR3 region has 16 residues. As DNA, the CDR3 is TGTGCCACCAGCAGAGGACTAGGGGGGTACCAAGAGACCCAGTACTTC. This translates into CATSRGLGGYQETQYF.

This clonotype was seen more than once but under ten times. This sequence joins TRBV12-3 or TRBV12-4 and TRBJ1-5; D uncertain. V was shortened by 6 bases and J by 2 bases, with 11 bases between the two germline ends. The CDR3 sequence is 14 residues long. The CDR3 DNA follows: TGTGCCAGCAGCCCAGACTCGGGCAATCAGCCCCAGCATTTT. Amino acid sequence: CASSPDSGNQPQHF.

To note about this clonotype: This is likely a read error, given that the CDR3 carries no conserved phenylalanine or tryptophan at its end. This chain joins TRBV9 and TRBJ2-4, with TRBD2 matching over 7 bases. The J segment lost 8 bases and the V segment lost 4 bases, leaving 15 bases of the junction unmatched. The germline CDR1 and CDR2 sequences are SGDLS and YYNGEE. The CDR3 is 16 amino acids. In DNA form, the CDR3 reads TGTGCCAGCAGCCAGCGGGAAGCGGGTATGCTTGACATTCAGTACGTC. Translated: CASSQREAGMLDIQYV.

The V gene is TRBV9, the J gene TRBJ2-7, with TRBD1 identical over 7 bases. The CDR3 is 14 residues long. CDR1 is SGDLS and CDR2 is YYNGEE in the germline V gene. With V trimmed by 4 bases and J by 3 bases, 7 bases remained unmatched. The CDR3 region is CASSITTGHYEQYF. CDR3 sequence (DNA): TGTGCCAGCAGCATTACGACAGGGCACTACGAGCAGTACTTC.

The chain recombines TRBV20-1 with TRBJ2-7, with no clear D. Germline V CDR1 and CDR2: DFQATT, SNEGSKA (reference sequence). The CDR3 runs to 14 residues. Trimming left V 3 bases short and J 4 bases short, with 16 bases between. The CDR3 is CSARGSLILYEQYF. The DNA of the CDR3 is TGCAGTGCTAGGGGCAGCCTAATCCTTTACGAGCAGTACTTC.

The table lists this clonotype with many counts. The chain is built from TRBV25-1 and TRBJ2-7; D is tentatively TRBD1 or TRBD2 (5 bases each). V lost 5 bases to trimming and J lost 4 bases, with 15 bases between them. The CDR3 contains 14 residues. Germline loops: CDR1 MGHDK, CDR2 SYGVNS. The CDR3 region has the DNA TGTGCCAGCAGTCTCCTGGGGGTGGGATACGAGCAGTACTTC. This gives the protein CASSLLGVGYEQYF.

A few counts support this clonotype. CDR3 region: CASSPRTGVLKPQHF. CDR3 sequence (DNA): TGTGCCAGCAGTCCTCGGACAGGGGTCCTGAAGCCCCAGCATTTT. The chain recombines TRBV6-5 with TRBJ1-5, with 9 bases matching TRBD1. V shed 5 bases, J shed 8 bases, and the junction held 10 bases outside the gene matches. Per germline, CDR1 MNHEY and CDR2 SVGAGI. This CDR3 comprises 15 residues.

This clonotype was detected only a few times. The rearrangement joins TRBV9 to TRBJ1-2; no clear D gene. CDR1 and CDR2 (germline): SGDLS, YYNGEE. V was clipped by 4 bases and J by 2 bases, with 15 bases between them. This CDR3 region has 15 residues. Here the CDR3 reads CASSKVQVGNYGYTF. CDR3 sequence (DNA): TGTGCCAGCAGCAAGGTCCAGGTTGGGAACTATGGCTACACCTTC.

There are a few counts of this clonotype. The chain joins TRBV20-1 to TRBJ1-1; maybe TRBD1 (5 bases). Germline CDR1 reads DFQATT; CDR2 reads SNEGSKA (reference sequence). The V end lost 3 bases, the J end lost 1 base, and 12 bases lay between the germline ends. The CDR3 totals 14 residues. CDR3 in amino acids: CSASSGGPNTEAFF. The CDR3 DNA sequence: TGCAGTGCTAGCTCGGGGGGTCCGAACACTGAAGCTTTCTTT.

The V and J genes are TRBV5-1 and TRBJ2-7; D might be TRBD2 (7 bases). The CDR3 sequence is 14 residues long. V was cut by 1 base and J by 3 bases, with 11 bases left in between. From germline, CDR1 is SGHRS and CDR2 YFSETQ. The CDR3 nucleotides are TGCGCCAGCAGCTTGCGGGGGGCCTTCTACGAGCAGTACTTC. This encodes CASSLRGAFYEQYF.

The chain is built from TRBV10-3 and TRBJ1-2, with 8 bases lining up with TRBD1. The CDR3 runs 15 residues. V trimming: 4 bases; J trimming: 2 bases; junction bases outside the gene matches: 6. CDR1 ENHRY and CDR2 SYGVKD come from the germline V gene. This chain's CDR3 is CAISGGDRKNYGYTF. In nucleotides, the CDR3 is TGTGCCATCAGTGGTGGGGACAGGAAAAACTATGGCTACACCTTC.

The rearrangement uses TRBV18 and TRBJ1-1, with 8 nucleotides matching TRBD1. Per germline, CDR1 KGHSH and CDR2 LQKENI. This CDR3 contains 14 residues. The ends lost 2 bases at V and 6 bases at J; junction bases unmatched: 5. CDR3 nucleotide sequence: TGTGCCAGCTCACCAGACAGGGGATATTCTGAAGCTTTCTTT. This gives the protein CASSPDRGYSEAFF.

There are a few counts of this clonotype. This rearrangement joins TRBV20-1 to TRBJ2-7; a weak D match, TRBD1 (6 bases). Germline V lookup: CDR1 DFQATT, CDR2 SNEGSKA (reference sequence). V was pared by 3 bases and J by 1 base, with 13 bases between. The CDR3 is made up of 14 amino acids. As DNA, the CDR3 is TGCAGTGCTAGCCTAATGGACAGTTCCTACGAGCAGTACTTC. Translation gives CSASLMDSSYEQYF.

The chain joins TRBV24-1 to TRBJ2-1; 11 bases line up with TRBD2. CDR1 and CDR2 (germline): KGHDR, SFDVKD. The CDR3 has 15 residues. Unmatched junction bases numbered 3, after V lost 6 bases and J lost 3 bases. The CDR3, as DNA: TGTGCCACCAGTCCCGGGACTAGCGGCTACAATGAGCAGTTCTTC. Translated: CATSPGTSGYNEQFF.